The next 14 T cell receptor beta chains were all read from a single sample in a study of vaccination and CD4 T cells after COVID-19 (dated by TCRdb to the early 2020s). The treatment or condition label of this sample denotes: approximately nine-day PBMC culture with coronavirus spike peptide pools or control peptides (ViraFEST assay). Antigen specificity for these receptors is unknown. Receptor amplification or capture employed PCR. Sequenced on an Illumina iSeq 100. At the Johns Hopkins FTIC core, DNA from the cultured CD4+ T cells underwent TCR sequencing with the Oncomine TCR Beta short-read assay. TCRdb redid the processing of the public reads, applying fastp at Q25 and MiXCR, and retained in-frame beta chains. Each entry merges the rows of one CDR3 protein and shows their most common DNA and genes. The sample records about 25,000 distinct CDR3 sequences, around 48% of which are singletons. 6.1% of the sample is held by the ten biggest clonotypes.

Sample: CD4+ T cells from blood, cultured in vitro. These receptors were obtained from a human donor who had recovered from COVID-19.

The chain employs TRBV7-2 and TRBJ1-5, with D unclear. The CDR3 is 12 residues long. Germline values: CDR1 SGHTA, CDR2 FQGNSA. The ends were cut back, 8 bases at V and 0 bases at J, with 5 bases in the middle. The CDR3 sequence is CASSPSNQPQHF. The CDR3 bases are TGTGCCAGCTCTCCTAGCAATCAGCCCCAGCATTTT.

The V call is TRBV28, the J call TRBJ2-3, with a weak D call TRBD1 (6 bases). The CDR3 consists of 14 residues. Germline V gene lookup returns CDR1 MDHEN and CDR2 SYDVKM. Trimming removed 8 bases at V and 2 bases at J, with 14 bases between. The CDR3 protein is CASLLGQNTDTQYF. The DNA of the CDR3 is TGTGCCAGCCTTCTTGGACAGAACACAGATACGCAGTATTTT.

The chain recombines TRBV18 with TRBJ1-5, with no clear D. The CDR3 covers 16 residues. Germline V CDR1 and CDR2: KGHSH, LQKENI. The ends were cut back, 4 bases at V and 2 bases at J, with 15 bases in the middle. CDR3 sequence (DNA): TGTGCCAGCTCACTGGGTCTGGCGGGTGGCAATCAGCCCCAGCATTTT. Translating gives CASSLGLAGGNQPQHF.

The chain combines TRBV10-3 with TRBJ2-7, with TRBD1 matching 8 bases. Trimming at V came to 11 bases and at J to 2 bases, leaving 11 bases not matched to a gene. CDR1 and CDR2 (germline): ENHRY, SYGVKD. The CDR3 contains 14 residues. CDR3 amino acids: CASWEGQGPYEQYF. As DNA, the CDR3 is TGTGCCTCTTGGGAAGGACAGGGACCCTACGAGCAGTACTTC.

The count of this clonotype is one. The genes are TRBV19 and TRBJ1-1; TRBD1 might be the D (5 bases). Trimming pared 3 bases from V and 0 bases from J, leaving 14 bases between. This CDR3 is built from 16 residues. The V gene's germline CDR1 is LNHDA and CDR2 SQIVND (reference sequence). The CDR3 coding sequence is TGTGCCAGTAGTATTTTCGGCAGGACAATGAACACTGAAGCTTTCTTT. Amino acids: CASSIFGRTMNTEAFF.

CDR3 sequence reads: CASSLGTGVGTDTQYF. CDR3 nucleotide sequence: TGTGCCAGCAGCCTCGGGACGGGAGTGGGCACAGATACGCAGTATTTT. This chain links TRBV7-2 with TRBJ2-3, with D maybe TRBD2 (6 bases). In germline, CDR1 is SGHTA, CDR2 FQGNSA. This CDR3 region has 16 residues. V lost 5 bases and J lost 1, with 16 bases in between. The complete variable domain, with remaining parts taken from reference TRBV7-2 and TRBJ2-3, reads GAGVSQSPSNKVTEKGKDVELRCDPISGHTALYWYRQSLGQGLEFLIYFQGNSAPDKSGLPSDRFSAERTGGSVSTLTIQRTQQEDSAVYLCASSLGTGVGTDTQYFGPGTRLTVL.

The chain links TRBV12-3 or TRBV12-4 to TRBJ2-3; 9 bases are a match to TRBD2. CDR3 length: 15 amino acids. J gave up 1 base and V 5 bases, and 4 bases lay outside the gene matches. CDR3 protein: CASSTSSGGTDTQYF. The CDR3 region has the DNA TGTGCCAGCAGTACCTCTAGCGGGGGCACAGATACGCAGTATTTT.

J is TRBJ1-5 and V is TRBV7-9; D is unclear. Per germline, CDR1 SEHNR and CDR2 FQNEAQ (reference sequence). The CDR3 totals 17 residues. V was pared by 7 bases and J by 2 bases, with 21 bases between. This CDR3 is CASTSSDLGYGNQPQHF. The CDR3 bases are TGTGCCAGCACCTCATCAGATCTCGGGTACGGCAATCAGCCCCAGCATTTT.

This chain joins TRBV20-1 and TRBJ1-5; 10 positions agree with TRBD1. CDR3 size: 19 residues. With V trimmed by 3 bases and J by 1 base, 15 bases remained unmatched. Germline loops: CDR1 DFQATT, CDR2 SNEGSKA (reference sequence). The CDR3 region is CSARTQARDRGQSNQPQHF. As DNA, the CDR3 is TGCAGTGCTAGGACGCAGGCCCGAGACAGGGGGCAAAGCAATCAGCCCCAGCATTTT.

The chain combines TRBV7-3 with TRBJ1-1; 7 bases are shared with TRBD1. The CDR3 consists of 16 residues. The junction had 11 bases not matched to a gene; V was cut back by 7 bases and J by 0 bases. The germline V gene has CDR1 SGHTA and CDR2 FQGTGA. DNA of the CDR3: TGTGCCAGCACCAAACAGGGGCTAGTCGTGAACACTGAAGCTTTCTTT. As protein: CASTKQGLVVNTEAFF. The full variable domain, completed using reference TRBV7-3 and TRBJ1-1, is GAGVSQTPSNKVTEKGKYVELRCDPISGHTALYWYRQSLGQGPEFLIYFQGTGAADDSGLPNDRFFAVRPEGSVSTLKIQRTERGDSAVYLCASTKQGLVVNTEAFFGQGTRLTVV.

This clonotype was recorded a few times. The CDR3 DNA reads as TGTGCCAGCAGCTCGGACCGGACGGACGATGGCTACACCTTC. As protein: CASSSDRTDDGYTF. The chain employs TRBV11-1 and TRBJ1-2; D unclear. The CDR3 covers 14 residues. CDR1 and CDR2 from the germline V gene are SGHAT and FQDESV (reference sequence). Trimming pared 4 bases from V and 6 bases from J, leaving 15 bases between. Full variable domain (remainder filled in from reference TRBV11-1 and TRBJ1-2): EAEVAQSPRYKITEKSQAVAFWCDPISGHATLYWYRQILGQGPELLVQFQDESVVDDSQLPKDRFSAERLKGVDSTLKIQPAELGDSAMYLCASSSDRTDDGYTFGSGTRLTVV.

The rearrangement uses TRBV7-9 and TRBJ1-1; D gene ambiguous. CDR1 is SEHNR and CDR2 is FQNEAQ in the germline V gene (reference sequence). The CDR3 is made up of 13 amino acids. Trimming took 4 bases from V and 7 from J, leaving 13 bases between them. As DNA, the CDR3 is TGTGCCAGCAGCTACGATAAGTTCAATGAAGCTTTCTTT. Translation: CASSYDKFNEAFF.

The table lists this clonotype with a few counts. V is TRBV24-1 and J is TRBJ1-2; no firm D call. Trimming removed 1 base from V and 4 bases from J, with 0 bases in between. CDR1 KGHDR and CDR2 SFDVKD come from the germline V gene. The CDR3 contains 11 residues. The CDR3 is CATSDFYGYTF. The CDR3 DNA follows: TGTGCCACCAGTGATTTCTATGGCTACACCTTC.

The V call is TRBV30, the J call TRBJ2-5; 8 bases are shared with TRBD2. The V and J ends lost 0 bases and 7 bases, in that order; junction bases with no gene match: 4. The CDR3 spans 13 residues. Per germline, CDR1 GTSNPN and CDR2 SVGIG (reference sequence). The CDR3 sequence: CAWSVAGEGTQYF. DNA of the CDR3: TGTGCCTGGAGTGTAGCGGGAGAGGGGACCCAGTACTTC.